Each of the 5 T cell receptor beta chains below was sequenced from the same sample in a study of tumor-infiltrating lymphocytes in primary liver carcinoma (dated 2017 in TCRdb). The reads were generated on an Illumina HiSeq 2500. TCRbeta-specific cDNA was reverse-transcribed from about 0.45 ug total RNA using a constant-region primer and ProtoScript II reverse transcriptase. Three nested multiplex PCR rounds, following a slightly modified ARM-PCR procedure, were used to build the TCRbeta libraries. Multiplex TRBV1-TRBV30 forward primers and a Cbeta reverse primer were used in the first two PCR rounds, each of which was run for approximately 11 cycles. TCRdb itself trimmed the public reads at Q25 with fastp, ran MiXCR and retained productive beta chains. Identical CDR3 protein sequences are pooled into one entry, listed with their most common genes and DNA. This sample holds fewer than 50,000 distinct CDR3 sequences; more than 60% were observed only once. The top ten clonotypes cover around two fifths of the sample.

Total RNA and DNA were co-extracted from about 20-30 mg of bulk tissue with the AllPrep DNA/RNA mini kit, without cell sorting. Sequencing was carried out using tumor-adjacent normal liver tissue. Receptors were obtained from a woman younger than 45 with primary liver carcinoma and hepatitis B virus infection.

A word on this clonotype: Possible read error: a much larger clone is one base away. The CDR3 coding sequence is TGTGTCATTCACCGGGGTGGAGGGGTAATTGGCTACACCTTC. As protein: CVIHRGGGVIGYTF. The chain has TRBV28 and TRBJ1-2; the D gene is possibly TRBD1 (5 bases). The CDR3 has 14 amino acids. CDR1 MDHEN and CDR2 SYDVKM come from the germline V gene.

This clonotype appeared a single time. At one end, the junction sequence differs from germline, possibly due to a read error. The CDR3 sequence is CVSSQLYEQYF. Written as DNA, the CDR3 is TGTGTCAGCAGTCAATTATACGAGCAGTACTTC. The chain uses TRBV6-2 or TRBV6-3 and TRBJ2-7; D unclear. Germline V gene lookup returns CDR1 MNHEY and CDR2 SVGEGT. This CDR3 region has 11 residues.

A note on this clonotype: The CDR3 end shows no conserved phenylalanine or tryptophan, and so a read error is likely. The chain's CDR3 is CTSSTRTGGAKETQYV. Here the CDR3 DNA reads TGTACCAGCAGCACAAGAACAGGGGGCGCGAAAGAGACTCAGTACGTC. The rearrangement uses TRBV11-2 and TRBJ2-5, with 9 bases identical to TRBD1. This CDR3 spans 16 amino acids. Germline loops: CDR1 SGHAT, CDR2 FQNNGV.

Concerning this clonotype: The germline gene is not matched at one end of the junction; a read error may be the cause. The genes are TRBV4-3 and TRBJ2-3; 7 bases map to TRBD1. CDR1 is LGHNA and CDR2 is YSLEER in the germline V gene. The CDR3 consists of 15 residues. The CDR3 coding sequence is TGCGCCAGCAGTGCCCGGGGACAGCGGCCAGATACACAGTATTTT. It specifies CASSARGQRPDTQYF.

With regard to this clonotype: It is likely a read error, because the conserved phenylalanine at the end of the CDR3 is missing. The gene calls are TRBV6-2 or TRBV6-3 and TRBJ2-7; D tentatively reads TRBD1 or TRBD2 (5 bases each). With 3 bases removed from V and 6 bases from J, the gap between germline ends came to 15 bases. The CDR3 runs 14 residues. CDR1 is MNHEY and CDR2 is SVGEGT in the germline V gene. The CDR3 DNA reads TGTGCCAGCAGTTATGGGGGAGACTCTTCCGAGCAGTACCTC. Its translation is CASSYGGDSSEQYL.